This T cell receptor beta chain was profiled in a study of sequential checkpoint blockade in melanoma. Germline assignment: CDR1 LNHDA and CDR2 SQIVND (reference sequence). The CDR3 has 14 amino acids. Trimming stripped 3 bases from V and 3 bases from J, with 12 bases between. Assay used: immunoSEQ multiplex PCR; TCRdb lists only in-frame clones, some missing. The repertoire holds roughly 6,900 clones, with 50% to 75% as singletons. Treatment noted: randomized to nivolumab then ipilimumab (arm A) or the reverse (arm B). The chain recombines TRBV19 with TRBJ2-7, with a tentative D call TRBD1 (5 bases). The sample here was CD8+ T cells sorted from blood (inferred from file names), taken from a patient given nivolumab and ipilimumab in sequence. This receptor was identified in a human donor with melanoma. In DNA, the CDR3 is TGTGCCAGTAGTATGTCCCCGACAGTCTACGAGCAGTACTTC. It translates to CASSMSPTVYEQYF.